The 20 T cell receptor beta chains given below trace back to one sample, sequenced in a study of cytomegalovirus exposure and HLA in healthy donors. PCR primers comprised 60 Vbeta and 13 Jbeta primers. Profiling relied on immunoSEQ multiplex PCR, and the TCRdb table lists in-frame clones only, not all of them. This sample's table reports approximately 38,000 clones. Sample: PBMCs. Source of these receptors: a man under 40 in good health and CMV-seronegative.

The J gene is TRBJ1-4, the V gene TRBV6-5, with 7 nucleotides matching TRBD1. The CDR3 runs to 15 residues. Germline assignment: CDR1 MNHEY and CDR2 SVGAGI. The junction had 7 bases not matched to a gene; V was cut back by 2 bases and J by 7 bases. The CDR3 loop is CASSYGPGGSEKLFF. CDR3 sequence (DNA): TGTGCCAGCAGTTACGGGCCAGGGGGAAGTGAAAAACTGTTTTTT.

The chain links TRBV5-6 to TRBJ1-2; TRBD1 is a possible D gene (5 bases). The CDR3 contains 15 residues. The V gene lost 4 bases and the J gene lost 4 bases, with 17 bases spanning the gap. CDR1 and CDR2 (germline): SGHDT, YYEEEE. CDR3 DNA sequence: TGTGCCAGCAGCCCTCTCGACAGTCGTGGCTATGGCTACACCTTC. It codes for CASSPLDSRGYGYTF.

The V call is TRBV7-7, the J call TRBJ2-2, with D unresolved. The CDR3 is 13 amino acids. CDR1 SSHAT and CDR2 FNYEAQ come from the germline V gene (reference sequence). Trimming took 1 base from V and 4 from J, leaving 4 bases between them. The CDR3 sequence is CASSLVITGELFF. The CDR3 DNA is TGTGCCAGCAGCTTAGTAATCACCGGGGAGCTGTTTTTT.

CDR3 sequence reads: CASMAGASYGYTF. CDR3 bases: TGTGCCAGCATGGCAGGGGCGAGCTATGGCTACACCTTC. The chain couples TRBV25-1 to TRBJ1-2, with D perhaps matching TRBD1 (6 bases). This CDR3 region has 13 residues. Germline V gene lookup returns CDR1 MGHDK and CDR2 SYGVNS. With 7 bases removed from V and 4 bases from J, the gap between germline ends came to 13 bases.

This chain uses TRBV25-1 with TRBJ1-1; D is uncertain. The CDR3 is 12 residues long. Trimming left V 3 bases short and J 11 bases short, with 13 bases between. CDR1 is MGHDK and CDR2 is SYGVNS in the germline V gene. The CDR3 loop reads CASSEAGIAAFF. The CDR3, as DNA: TGTGCCAGCAGTGAGGCCGGGATTGCCGCTTTCTTT.

CDR3 coding DNA: TGTGCCAGCAGCGTAGAAGGGGCGGGAGGGCCTCTGAGAGAGACCCAGTACTTC. This codes for CASSVEGAGGPLRETQYF. The rearrangement uses TRBV9 and TRBJ2-5; 9 nucleotides match TRBD2. Unmatched junction bases numbered 13, after V lost 0 bases and J lost 4 bases. The germline V gene encodes CDR1 SGDLS and CDR2 YYNGEE. The CDR3 covers 18 residues.

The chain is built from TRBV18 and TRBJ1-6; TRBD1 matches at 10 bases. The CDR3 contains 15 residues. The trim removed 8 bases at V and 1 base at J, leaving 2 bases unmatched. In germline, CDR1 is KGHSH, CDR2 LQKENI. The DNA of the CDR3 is TGTGCCAGCAAGGACAGGGGGTCCTATAATTCACCCCTCCACTTT. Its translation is CASKDRGSYNSPLHF.

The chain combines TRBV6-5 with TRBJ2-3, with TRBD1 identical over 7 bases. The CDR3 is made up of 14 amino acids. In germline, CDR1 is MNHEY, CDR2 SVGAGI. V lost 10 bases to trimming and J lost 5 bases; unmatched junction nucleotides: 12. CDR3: CAILDRAGVDTQYF. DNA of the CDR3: TGTGCCATCCTAGACAGGGCCGGGGTAGATACGCAGTATTTT.

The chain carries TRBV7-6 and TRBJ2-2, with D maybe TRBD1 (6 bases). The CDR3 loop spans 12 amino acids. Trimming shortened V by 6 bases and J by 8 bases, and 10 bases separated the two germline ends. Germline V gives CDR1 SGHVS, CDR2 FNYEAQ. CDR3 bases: TGTGCCAGCAGTTACAGGGTGGGGGAGCTGTTTTTT. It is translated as CASSYRVGELFF.

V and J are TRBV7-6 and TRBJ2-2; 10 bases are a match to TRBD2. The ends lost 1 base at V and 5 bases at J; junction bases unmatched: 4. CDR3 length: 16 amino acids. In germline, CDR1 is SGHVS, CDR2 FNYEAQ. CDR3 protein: CASSLGSGRSTGELFF. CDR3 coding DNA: TGTGCCAGCAGCTTAGGTAGCGGGAGGTCTACCGGGGAGCTGTTTTTT. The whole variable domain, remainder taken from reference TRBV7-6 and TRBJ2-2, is GAGVSQSPRYKVTKRGQDVALRCDPISGHVSLYWYRQALGQGPEFLTYFNYEAQQDKSGLPNDRFSAERPEGSISTLTIQRTEQRDSAMYRCASSLGSGRSTGELFFGEGSRLTVL.

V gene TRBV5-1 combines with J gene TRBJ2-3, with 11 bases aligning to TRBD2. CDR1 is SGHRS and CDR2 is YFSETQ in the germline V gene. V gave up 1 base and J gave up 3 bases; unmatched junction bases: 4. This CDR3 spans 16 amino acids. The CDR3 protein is CASSLTSGSSTDTQYF. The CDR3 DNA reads TGCGCCAGCAGCTTGACTAGCGGGAGTTCGACAGATACGCAGTATTTT.

This CDR3 is CATSRAGQGHEKLFF. Written as DNA, the CDR3 is TGTGCCACCAGCAGAGCGGGACAGGGACATGAAAAACTGTTTTTT. The chain joins TRBV15 to TRBJ1-4; 9 bases are shared with TRBD1. CDR1 LNHNV and CDR2 YYDKDF come from the germline V gene (reference sequence). The V and J ends lost 1 base and 6 bases, in that order; junction bases with no gene match: 3. CDR3 size: 15 residues. Filled out from reference TRBV15 and TRBJ1-4, the complete variable domain reads DAMVIQNPRYQVTQFGKPVTLSCSQTLNHNVMYWYQQKSSQAPKLLFHYYDKDFNNEADTPDNFQSRRPNTSFCFLDIRSPGLGDTAMYLCATSRAGQGHEKLFFGSGTQLSVL.

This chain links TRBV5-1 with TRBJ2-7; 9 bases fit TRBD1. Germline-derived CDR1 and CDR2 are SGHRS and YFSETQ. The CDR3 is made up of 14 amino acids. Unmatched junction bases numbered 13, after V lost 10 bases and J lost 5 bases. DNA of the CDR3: TGCGCCGCTACCGGGGACAGGGTACTCCACGAGCAGTACTTC. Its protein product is CAATGDRVLHEQYF.

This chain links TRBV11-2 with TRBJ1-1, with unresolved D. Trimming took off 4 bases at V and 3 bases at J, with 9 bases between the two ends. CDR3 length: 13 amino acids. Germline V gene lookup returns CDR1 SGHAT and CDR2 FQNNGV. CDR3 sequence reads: CASSSGRDTEAFF. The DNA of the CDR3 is TGTGCCAGCAGCTCGGGGAGAGACACTGAAGCTTTCTTT.

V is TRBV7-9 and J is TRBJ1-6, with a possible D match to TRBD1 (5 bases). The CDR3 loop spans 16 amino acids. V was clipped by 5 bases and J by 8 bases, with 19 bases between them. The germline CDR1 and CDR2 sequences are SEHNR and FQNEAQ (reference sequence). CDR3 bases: TGTGCCAGCAGCGGTAACGTTGTGGCGGGGGATTCACCCCTCCACTTT. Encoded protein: CASSGNVVAGDSPLHF.

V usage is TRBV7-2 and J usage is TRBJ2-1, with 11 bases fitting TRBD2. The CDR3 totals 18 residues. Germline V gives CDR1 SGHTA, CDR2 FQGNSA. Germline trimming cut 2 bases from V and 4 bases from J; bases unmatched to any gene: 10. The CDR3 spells CASSLRLAGGPGYNEQFF. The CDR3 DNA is TGTGCCAGCAGCTTACGGTTAGCGGGAGGGCCGGGGTACAATGAGCAGTTCTTC.

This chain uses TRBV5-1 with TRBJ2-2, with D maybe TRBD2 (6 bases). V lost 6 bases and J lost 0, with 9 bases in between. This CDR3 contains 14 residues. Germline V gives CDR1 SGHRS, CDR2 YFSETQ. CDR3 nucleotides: TGCGCCAGCACTCGGGAGCCGAACACCGGGGAGCTGTTTTTT. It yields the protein CASTREPNTGELFF. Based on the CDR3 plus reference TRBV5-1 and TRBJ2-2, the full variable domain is KAGVTQTPRYLIKTRGQQVTLSCSPISGHRSVSWYQQTPGQGLQFLFEYFSETQRNKGNFPGRFSGRQFSNSRSEMNVSTLELGDSALYLCASTREPNTGELFFGEGSRLTVL.

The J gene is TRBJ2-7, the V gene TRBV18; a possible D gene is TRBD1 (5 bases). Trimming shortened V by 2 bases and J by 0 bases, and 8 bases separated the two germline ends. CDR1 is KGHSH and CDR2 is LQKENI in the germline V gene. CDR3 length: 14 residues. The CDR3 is CASSPRGSSYEQYF. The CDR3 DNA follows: TGTGCCAGCTCACCAAGGGGTAGCTCCTACGAGCAGTACTTC.

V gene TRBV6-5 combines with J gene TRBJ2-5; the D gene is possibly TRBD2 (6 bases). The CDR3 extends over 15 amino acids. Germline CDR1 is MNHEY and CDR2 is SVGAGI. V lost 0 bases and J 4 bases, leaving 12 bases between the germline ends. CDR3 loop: CASSYSTMGGETQYF. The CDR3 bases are TGTGCCAGCAGTTACTCGACAATGGGGGGAGAGACCCAGTACTTC.

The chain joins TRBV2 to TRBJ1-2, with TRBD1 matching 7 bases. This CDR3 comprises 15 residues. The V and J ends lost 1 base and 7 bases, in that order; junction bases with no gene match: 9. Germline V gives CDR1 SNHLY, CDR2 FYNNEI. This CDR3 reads CASSEVGGGVGGYTF. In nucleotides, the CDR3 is TGTGCCAGCAGTGAAGTCGGAGGGGGCGTGGGTGGCTACACCTTC.